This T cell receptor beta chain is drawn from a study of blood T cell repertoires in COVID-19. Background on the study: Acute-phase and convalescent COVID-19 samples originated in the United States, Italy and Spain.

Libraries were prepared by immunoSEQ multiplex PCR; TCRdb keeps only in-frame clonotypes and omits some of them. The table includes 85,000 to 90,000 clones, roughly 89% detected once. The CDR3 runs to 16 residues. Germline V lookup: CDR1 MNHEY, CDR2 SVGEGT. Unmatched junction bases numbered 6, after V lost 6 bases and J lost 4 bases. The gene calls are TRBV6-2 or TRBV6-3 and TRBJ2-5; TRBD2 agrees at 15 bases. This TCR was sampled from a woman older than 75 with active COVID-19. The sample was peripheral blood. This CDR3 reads CASRPWTSGRGETQYF. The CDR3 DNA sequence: TGTGCCAGCAGACCTTGGACTAGCGGGAGGGGAGAGACCCAGTACTTC.